This TCR beta chain was retrieved from a study of blood T cell repertoires in COVID-19. Study in general: Samples of COVID-19 (acute and convalescent) were obtained from the United States, Italy and Spain. PBMCs, B-cell-depleted T cells, or T cells provided the cDNA or gDNA that made up the material.

Cohort placement rested on clinical history that participants reported themselves. Among Cohort 3 donors, those recovered had two negative PCRs, clearance, or symptom resolution. The V end lost 5 bases, the J end lost 4 bases, and 26 bases lay between the germline ends. CDR3 length: 18 residues. Germline CDR1 and CDR2: SGHTA and FQGNSA. The assay was immunoSEQ multiplex PCR, and TCRdb's table has in-frame clones only and misses some. The data show about 370,000 clones, around 89% seen once. Sequenced material: PBMCs or T cells enriched from blood (not recorded which). This receptor was identified in a man aged 18 to 35 who had recovered from COVID-19. The chain links TRBV7-2 to TRBJ1-2; the D gene is possibly TRBD1 (5 bases). CDR3 nucleotide sequence: TGTGCCAGCAGCCCCGGGAGATCAGGGAGTTCCGGTATCTATGGCTACACCTTC. Translating gives CASSPGRSGSSGIYGYTF.